Following are 7 T cell receptor beta chains from one sample sequenced in a study of cytomegalovirus exposure and HLA in healthy donors (dated by TCRdb to between 2016 and 2019). Libraries were constructed by the immunoSEQ multiplex PCR assay. The multiplex PCR relied on a mix of 60 forward primers for TCR Vbeta segments and 13 reverse primers for TCR Jbeta segments. Sourced from immuneACCESS, this table was stored by TCRdb with only in-frame sequences that have V and J called. A share of the clones is absent; for the studies checked, an unresolved V gene accounts for under half, and the remainder has no known explanation. Counted in this sample were under 130,000 clones; 60% to 85% of them appeared once. 8.5% to 10% of the sample is in the top ten clones. Sequencing was done on a sample of PBMCs. The source is a woman aged 40 to 50 in good health and CMV-seropositive.

The rearrangement joins TRBV27 to TRBJ1-2; D gene uncertain. Germline V gene sequence: CDR1 MNHEY, CDR2 SMNVEV (reference sequence). The CDR3 is 13 amino acids. V was clipped by 6 bases and J by 2 bases, with 10 bases between them. This CDR3 reads CASSTVSNYGYTF. The CDR3 nucleotides read TGTGCCAGCAGCACAGTTTCGAACTATGGCTACACCTTC.

V usage is TRBV5-6 and J usage is TRBJ2-7; 8 bases map to TRBD1. Germline assignment: CDR1 SGHDT and CDR2 YYEEEE. This CDR3 comprises 17 residues. V was pared by 4 bases and J by 0 bases, with 12 bases of the junction left unmatched. The CDR3 region has the DNA TGTGCCAGCAGCCTCGGACAGGGCCTCATCGCCTCCTACGAGCAGTACTTC. Encoded protein: CASSLGQGLIASYEQYF.

This clone was recorded only once. The chain couples TRBV9 to TRBJ2-7; 11 bases agree with TRBD2. V lost 6 bases and J lost 0; bases outside the gene matches: 11. This CDR3 is 17 amino acids long. Germline CDR1 is SGDLS and CDR2 is YYNGEE. CDR3 residues: CASNPRRGLADSYEQYF. Here the CDR3 DNA reads TGTGCCAGCAACCCCCGGCGGGGACTAGCGGACTCCTACGAGCAGTACTTC. The full variable domain, completed using reference TRBV9 and TRBJ2-7, is DSGVTQTPKHLITATGQRVTLRCSPRSGDLSVYWYQQSLDQGLQFLIQYYNGEERAKGNILERFSAQQFPDLHSELNLSSLELGDSALYFCASNPRRGLADSYEQYFGPGTRLTVT.

This rearrangement joins TRBV5-1 to TRBJ1-1; D perhaps matches TRBD1 (6 bases). CDR1 and CDR2 from the germline V gene are SGHRS and YFSETQ. V shed 5 bases and J shed 4 bases, with 18 bases lying between them. The CDR3 loop spans 15 amino acids. This CDR3 is CASRPQGQRSTEAFF. The CDR3 region has the DNA TGCGCCAGCAGACCCCAAGGACAGAGATCCACTGAAGCTTTCTTT.

V gene TRBV4-3 combines with J gene TRBJ2-7; the D gene is possibly TRBD1 (5 bases). The germline V gene encodes CDR1 LGHNA and CDR2 YSLEER. V was trimmed by 8 bases and J by 6 bases, leaving 17 bases between them. The CDR3 runs to 13 residues. Here the CDR3 reads CASSWTRQGEQYF. The CDR3 bases are TGCGCCAGCTCTTGGACAAGACAAGGCGAGCAGTACTTC.

The chain employs TRBV10-1 and TRBJ2-7; 9 bases fit TRBD1. Germline V lookup: CDR1 WNHNN, CDR2 SYGVQD (reference sequence). The CDR3 runs 16 residues. V was clipped by 2 bases and J by 4 bases; unmatched bases: 9. The CDR3 protein is CASSEKPGTGKYEQYF. The CDR3 nucleotides are TGCGCCAGCAGTGAGAAGCCCGGGACAGGGAAATACGAGCAGTACTTC.

The chain is built from TRBV18 and TRBJ1-5; no definite D call. Germline CDR1 and CDR2: KGHSH and LQKENI. The CDR3 covers 16 residues. V lost 0 bases and J 5 bases, leaving 14 bases between the germline ends. CDR3: CASSPPRVRVYQPQHF. CDR3 in DNA: TGTGCCAGCTCACCACCGAGGGTGAGGGTATATCAGCCCCAGCATTTT. Based on the CDR3 plus reference TRBV18 and TRBJ1-5, the full variable domain is NAGVMQNPRHLVRRRGQEARLRCSPMKGHSHVYWYRQLPEEGLKFMVYLQKENIIDESGMPKERFSAEFPKEGPSILRIQQVVRGDSAAYFCASSPPRVRVYQPQHFGDGTRLSIL.